This TCR beta chain was profiled in a study of blood T cell repertoires in COVID-19. Study-wide background: Each recovered donor of Cohort 3 presented with two negative PCRs, clearance, or symptom resolution.

Sequenced by immunoSEQ multiplex PCR; TCRdb stores in-frame clones only, minus some. The repertoire consists of over 110,000 clones, with roughly 84% occurring once and the leading ten covering 3% to 4.5%. The V segment lost 3 bases and the J segment 9 bases; nucleotides outside the gene matches: 5. This CDR3 has 13 residues. Germline lookup yields CDR1 SGHDN and CDR2 FVKESK. Individuals drawn from 20 to 25 US areas were about 18 to 100 years old. This chain uses TRBV14 with TRBJ2-1; 7 bases match TRBD2. This TCR came from a man aged 50-60 years in a cohort exposed to, infected with or recovered from COVID-19 (not recorded which). Sequenced sample: PBMCs or T cells enriched from blood (not recorded which). This CDR3 is CASSQAGVSEQFF. The CDR3 DNA reads as TGTGCCAGCAGCCAGGCGGGAGTTTCTGAGCAGTTCTTC. Complete variable domain (other parts from reference TRBV14 and TRBJ2-1): EAGVTQFPSHSVIEKGQTVTLRCDPISGHDNLYWYRRVMGKEIKFLLHFVKESKQDESGMPNNRFLAERTGGTYSTLKVQPAELEDSGVYFCASSQAGVSEQFFGPGTRLTVL.